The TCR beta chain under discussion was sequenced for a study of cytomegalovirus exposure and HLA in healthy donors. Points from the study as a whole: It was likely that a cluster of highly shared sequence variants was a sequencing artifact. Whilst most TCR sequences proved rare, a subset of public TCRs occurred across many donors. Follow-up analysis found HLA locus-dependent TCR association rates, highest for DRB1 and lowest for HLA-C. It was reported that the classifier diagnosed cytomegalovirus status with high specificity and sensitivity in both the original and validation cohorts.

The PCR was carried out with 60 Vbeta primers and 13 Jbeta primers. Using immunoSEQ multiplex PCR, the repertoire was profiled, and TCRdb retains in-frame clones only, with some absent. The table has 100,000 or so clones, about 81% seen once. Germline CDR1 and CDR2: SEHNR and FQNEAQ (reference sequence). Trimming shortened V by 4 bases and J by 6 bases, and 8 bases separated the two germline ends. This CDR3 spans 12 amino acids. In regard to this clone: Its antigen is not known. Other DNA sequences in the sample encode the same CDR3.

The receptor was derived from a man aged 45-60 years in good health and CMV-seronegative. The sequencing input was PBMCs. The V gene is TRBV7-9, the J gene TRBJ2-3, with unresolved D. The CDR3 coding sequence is TGTGCCAGCAGCTCCCTGAGGGATACGCAGTATTTT. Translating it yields CASSSLRDTQYF.